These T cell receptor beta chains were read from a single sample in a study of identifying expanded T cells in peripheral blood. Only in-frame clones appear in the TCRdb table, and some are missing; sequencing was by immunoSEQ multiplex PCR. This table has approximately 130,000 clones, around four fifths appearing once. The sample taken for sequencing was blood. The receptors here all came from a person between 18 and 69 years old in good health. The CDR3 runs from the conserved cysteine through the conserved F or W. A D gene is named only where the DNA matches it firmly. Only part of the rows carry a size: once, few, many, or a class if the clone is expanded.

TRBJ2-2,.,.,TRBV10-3,CAISGVANTGELFF,TGTGCCATCAGTGGGGTCGCGAACACCGGGGAGCTGTTTTTT
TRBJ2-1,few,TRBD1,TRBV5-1,CASSSADRGNEQFF,TGCGCCAGCAGCTCCGCGGACAGGGGGAATGAGCAGTTCTTC
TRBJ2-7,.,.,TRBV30,CAWSVSPLPRVYEQYF,TGTGCCTGGAGTGTAAGCCCATTGCCAAGGGTCTACGAGCAGTACTTC
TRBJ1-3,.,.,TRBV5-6,CASTQTVGPGNTIYF,TGTGCCAGCACCCAGACTGTGGGGCCTGGAAACACCATATATTTT
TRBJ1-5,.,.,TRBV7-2,CASSLGPQAGNQPQHF,TGTGCCAGCAGCTTAGGGCCACAGGCAGGCAATCAGCCCCAGCATTTT
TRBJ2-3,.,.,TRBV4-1,CASSQEPGWGTDTQYF,TGCGCCAGCAGCCAAGAACCAGGGTGGGGCACAGATACGCAGTATTTT
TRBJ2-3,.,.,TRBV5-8,CASSQARTDTQYF,TGTGCCAGCAGCCAGGCAAGGACAGATACGCAGTATTTT
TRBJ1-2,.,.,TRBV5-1,CASSLVGTGNYGYTF,TGCGCCAGCAGCTTGGTTGGGACGGGGAACTATGGCTACACCTTC
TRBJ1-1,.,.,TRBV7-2,CASSHLYGTPTEAFF,TGTGCCAGCAGCCACTTGTACGGGACGCCGACTGAAGCTTTCTTT
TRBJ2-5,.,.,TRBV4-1,CASSLGTRIQPRLKETQYF,TGCGCCAGCAGCCTCGGCACACGGATTCAACCAAGACTGAAAGAGACCCAGTACTTC
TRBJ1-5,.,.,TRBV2,CASSELPTVNQPQHF,TGTGCCAGCAGTGAACTACCTACCGTTAATCAGCCCCAGCATTTT
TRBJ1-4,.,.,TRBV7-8,CASSLPWPTNEKLFF,TGTGCCAGCAGCCTGCCGTGGCCAACTAATGAAAAACTGTTTTTT
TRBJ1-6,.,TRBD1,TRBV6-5,CASRGGTGDNSPLHF,TGTGCCAGCAGAGGGGGGACAGGGGATAATTCACCCCTCCACTTT
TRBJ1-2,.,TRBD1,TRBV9,CASSARTGNYGYTF,TGTGCCAGCAGCGCGAGGACAGGGAACTATGGCTACACCTTC
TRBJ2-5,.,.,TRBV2,CASSEATSPRRETQYF,TGTGCCAGCAGTGAAGCAACTAGCCCCCGTAGGGAGACCCAGTACTTC
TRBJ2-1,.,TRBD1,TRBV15,CATSGRQGYGEQFF,TGTGCCACCAGCGGTCGACAGGGGTACGGGGAGCAGTTCTTC
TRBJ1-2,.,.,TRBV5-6,CASSETRRYGYTF,TGTGCCAGCAGCGAAACAAGGCGCTATGGCTACACCTTC
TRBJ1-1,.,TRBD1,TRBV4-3,CASSQEGQEEAEAFF,TGCGCCAGCAGCCAAGAAGGACAGGAGGAAGCTGAAGCTTTCTTT
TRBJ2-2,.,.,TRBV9,CASSAPPRGPGELFF,TGTGCCAGCAGCGCGCCACCTAGAGGTCCCGGGGAGCTGTTTTTT
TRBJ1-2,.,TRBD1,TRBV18,CASSPRDRDGYTF,TGTGCCAGCTCACCAAGGGACAGGGACGGCTACACCTTC
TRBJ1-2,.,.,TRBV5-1,CASRRDTNYGYTF,TGCGCCAGCAGAAGAGATACTAACTATGGCTACACCTTC
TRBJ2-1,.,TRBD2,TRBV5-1,CASSLVASGELTYNEQFF,TGCGCCAGCAGCTTGGTGGCTAGCGGGGAACTAACCTACAATGAGCAGTTCTTC
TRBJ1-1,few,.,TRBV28,CATQPVWPYDGNTEAFF,TGTGCCACTCAACCAGTTTGGCCATATGACGGGAACACTGAAGCTTTCTTT
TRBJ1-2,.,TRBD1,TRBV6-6,CASSYSVGQGYGYTF,TGTGCCAGCAGTTACTCCGTAGGACAGGGCTATGGCTACACCTTC
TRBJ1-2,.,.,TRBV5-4,CASSLYGGAKGYTF,TGTGCCAGCAGCTTGTATGGGGGGGCGAAGGGCTACACCTTC
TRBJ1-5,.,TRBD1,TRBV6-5,CASSRDRGVPKPQHF,TGTGCCAGCAGCCGGGACAGGGGCGTGCCAAAGCCCCAGCATTTT
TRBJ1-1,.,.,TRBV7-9,CASSFEGTEAFF,TGTGCCAGCAGCTTCGAGGGGACTGAAGCTTTCTTT
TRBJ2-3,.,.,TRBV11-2,CASSLDWASAPQYF,TGTGCCAGCAGCTTAGATTGGGCTAGCGCTCCGCAGTATTTT
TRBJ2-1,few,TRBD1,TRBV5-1,CASSFTGQGAAEQFF,TGCGCCAGCAGCTTTACGGGACAGGGGGCGGCCGAGCAGTTCTTC
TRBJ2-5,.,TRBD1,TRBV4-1,CASSQFLRQGGQETQYF,TGCGCCAGCAGCCAATTCCTTCGACAGGGGGGCCAAGAGACCCAGTACTTC
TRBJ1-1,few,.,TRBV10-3,CAITLQENTEAFF,TGTGCCATTACACTCCAGGAGAACACTGAAGCTTTCTTT
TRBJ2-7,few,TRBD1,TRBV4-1,CASSLRTGSSYEQYF,TGCGCCAGCAGCCTCCGGACAGGGAGCTCCTACGAGCAGTACTTC
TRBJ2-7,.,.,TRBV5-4,CASSLDISSYEQYF,TGTGCCAGCAGCTTGGATATCAGCAGCTACGAGCAGTACTTC
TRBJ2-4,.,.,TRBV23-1,CAPFGSWVRGDIQYF,TGCGCCCCCTTCGGGAGTTGGGTGAGGGGGGACATTCAGTACTTC
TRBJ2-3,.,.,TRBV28,CASSSQNTDTQYF,TGTGCCAGCAGTTCCCAGAACACAGATACGCAGTATTTT
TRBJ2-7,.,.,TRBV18,CASSPRQNTYEQYF,TGTGCCAGCTCACCACGCCAGAATACCTACGAGCAGTACTTC
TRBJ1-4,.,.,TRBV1,CTSSARSGTNEKLFF,TGCACCAGCAGCGCCCGGTCGGGAACTAATGAAAAACTGTTTTTT
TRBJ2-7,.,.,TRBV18,CASSPPGQAYEQYF,TGTGCCAGCTCACCACCGGGACAAGCCTACGAGCAGTACTTC
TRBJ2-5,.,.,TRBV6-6,CASSSTRGTQETQYF,TGTGCCAGCAGTTCCACCCGGGGCACCCAAGAGACCCAGTACTTC
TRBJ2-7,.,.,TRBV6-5,CASSGRQSYEQYF,TGTGCCAGCTCAGGTCGACAGTCCTACGAGCAGTACTTC
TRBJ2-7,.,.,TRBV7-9,CASSSGRMPYEQYF,TGTGCCAGCAGCTCGGGACGGATGCCCTACGAGCAGTACTTC